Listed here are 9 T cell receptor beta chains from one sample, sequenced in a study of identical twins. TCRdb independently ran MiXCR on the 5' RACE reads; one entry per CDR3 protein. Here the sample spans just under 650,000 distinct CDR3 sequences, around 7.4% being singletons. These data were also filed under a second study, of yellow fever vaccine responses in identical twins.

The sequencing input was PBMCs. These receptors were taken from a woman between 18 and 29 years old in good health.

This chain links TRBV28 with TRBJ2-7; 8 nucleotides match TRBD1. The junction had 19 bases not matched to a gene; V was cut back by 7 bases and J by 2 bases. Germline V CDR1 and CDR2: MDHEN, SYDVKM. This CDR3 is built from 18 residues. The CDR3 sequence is CASIRGDRGIHTPYEQYV. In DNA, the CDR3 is TGTGCCAGCATACGGGGAGACAGGGGCATCCACACTCCCTACGAGCAGTACGTC.

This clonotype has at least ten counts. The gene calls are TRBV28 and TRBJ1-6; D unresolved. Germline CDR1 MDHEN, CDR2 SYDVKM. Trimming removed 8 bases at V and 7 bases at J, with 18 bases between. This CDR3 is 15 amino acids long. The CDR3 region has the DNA TGTGCCAGCGTCAGAACCCCGAATCAGAATTCACCCCTCCACTTT. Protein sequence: CASVRTPNQNSPLHF. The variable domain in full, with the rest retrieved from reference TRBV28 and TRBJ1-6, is DVKVTQSSRYLVKRTGEKVFLECVQDMDHENMFWYRQDPGLGLRLIYFSYDVKMKEKGDIPEGYSVSREKKERFSLILESASTNQTSMYLCASVRTPNQNSPLHFGNGTRLTVT.

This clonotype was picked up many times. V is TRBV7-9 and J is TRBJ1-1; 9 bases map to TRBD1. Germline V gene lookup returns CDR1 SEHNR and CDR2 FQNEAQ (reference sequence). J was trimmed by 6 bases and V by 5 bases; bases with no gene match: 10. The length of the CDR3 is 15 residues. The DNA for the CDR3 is TGTGCCAGCAGCGTAACCGGGACAGGGATATCTGAAGCTTTCTTT. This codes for CASSVTGTGISEAFF.

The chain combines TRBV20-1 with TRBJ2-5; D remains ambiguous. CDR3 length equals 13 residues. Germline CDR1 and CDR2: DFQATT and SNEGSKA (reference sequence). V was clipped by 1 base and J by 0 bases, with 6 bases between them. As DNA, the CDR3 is TGCAGTGCTAGAGCCAGGTACCAAGAGACCCAGTACTTC. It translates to CSARARYQETQYF.

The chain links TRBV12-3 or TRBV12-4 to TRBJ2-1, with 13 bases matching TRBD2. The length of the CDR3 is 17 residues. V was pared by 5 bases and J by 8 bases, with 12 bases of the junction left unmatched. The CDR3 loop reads CASSTPRTSGGGDEQFF. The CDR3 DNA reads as TGTGCCAGCAGTACCCCACGGACTAGCGGGGGTGGCGATGAGCAGTTCTTC.

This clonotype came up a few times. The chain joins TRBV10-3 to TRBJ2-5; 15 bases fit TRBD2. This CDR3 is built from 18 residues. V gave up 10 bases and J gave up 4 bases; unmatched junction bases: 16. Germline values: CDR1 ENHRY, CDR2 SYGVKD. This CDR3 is CATLGSGLAGGQLETQYF. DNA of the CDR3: TGTGCCACCCTGGGCTCGGGACTAGCGGGGGGACAGCTAGAGACCCAGTACTTC.

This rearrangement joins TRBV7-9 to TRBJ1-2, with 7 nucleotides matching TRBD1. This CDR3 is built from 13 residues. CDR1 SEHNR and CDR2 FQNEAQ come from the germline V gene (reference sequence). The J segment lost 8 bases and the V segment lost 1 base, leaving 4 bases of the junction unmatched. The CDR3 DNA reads TGTGCCAGCAGCTTAGGGGACAGTTTCGGCTACACCTTC. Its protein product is CASSLGDSFGYTF.

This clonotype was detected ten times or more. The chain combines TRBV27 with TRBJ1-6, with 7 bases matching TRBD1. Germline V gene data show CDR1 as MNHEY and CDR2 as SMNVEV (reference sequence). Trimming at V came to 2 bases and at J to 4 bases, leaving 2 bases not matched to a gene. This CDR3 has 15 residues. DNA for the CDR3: TGTGCCAGCAGTTTAGGGACAGTATATAATTCACCCCTCCACTTT. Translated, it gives CASSLGTVYNSPLHF.

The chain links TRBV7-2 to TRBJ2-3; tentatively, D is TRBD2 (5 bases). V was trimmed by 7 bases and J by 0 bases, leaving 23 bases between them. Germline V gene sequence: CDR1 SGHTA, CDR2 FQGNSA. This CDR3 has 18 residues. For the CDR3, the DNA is TGTGCCAGCACCCTAGCCCGAGCCGTGACCACTAGCACAGATACGCAGTATTTT. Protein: CASTLARAVTTSTDTQYF.